The text below deals with one T cell receptor beta chain. What antigen it recognizes has not been identified. Base-call qualities are not available, and no considerably larger clone is one nucleotide away. The time point label corresponds to: baseline before first vaccination. Vaccinee samples were obtained from the UK trials COV001 and COV002, which included a single-blind randomized controlled phase 2/3 trial of AZD1222 (ChAdOx1 nCoV-19) in healthy adults. For TCRbeta chain sequencing, PBMC samples from trial participants were taken at day 0 and at day 28 after the second dose. This sample is drawn from a study of T cell responses to AZD1222 COVID-19 vaccine (dated by TCRdb to 2020 to 2023). About the full investigation: AZD1222 recipients whose second dose came at about 4 weeks and those whose second dose came at about 12 weeks were combined into one group, since spike-specific TCR depth and breadth did not differ between the two schedules. TCR sequencing was performed for over 230 trial participants, of whom some 200 were given two doses of AZD1222 and 26 were given two doses of MenACWY control vaccine. Trial participants were enrolled by age into 18-55, 56-69 and 70-plus year subgroups, with around 150, 28 and 57 TCR-sequenced participants respectively.

The paper as a whole reports these results and caveats: After two AZD1222 doses, both the breadth and the depth of spike-specific TCRs were significantly higher than at day 0 and than in MenACWY recipients. Conclusions about previously exposed vaccinees are limited, since just five to seven AZD1222 recipients were seropositive for SARS-CoV-2 at baseline. Vaccine-associated CD4 TCRs spanned the whole spike protein, with dominant responses in regions 160-218 and 743-854. In the small 56-69-year group, the increase in depth fell short of significance, most likely because of low power. Most participants were white British and females outnumbered males, and the authors suggested that clonal diversity may have been underestimated. Because no day 14 peak-response samples were available, repertoires were characterized only after the peak T cell response. Nearly half of unique spike-specific TCRs reportedly recognized epitopes outside regions mutated in the B.1.351 and B.1.1.7 variants.

Taken from the germline V gene, the CDR1 and CDR2 loops are MNHEY and SVGEGT. The cysteine opens and the phenylalanine closes a CDR3 of 15 amino acids. CDR3 DNA is the only sequence kept; it has 45 bases, read in frame from the first base. V sheds 2 bases and J sheds 1 base, leaving 9 bases between their ends. The CDR3 regions of human TCRbeta chains were analyzed by immunosequencing. In the authors' own workflow: Repertoire TCRs were matched against a reference library of SARS-CoV-2-specific TCRs generated with the MIRA antigen-specificity platform. Breadth meant the fraction of unique TCRs that were SARS-CoV-2-associated, whereas depth meant the fraction of total T cells that were SARS-CoV-2-associated. Each spike-specific TCR was assigned to its reactive spike region and to a CD4 or CD8 class using the MIRA data. Log10-transformed breadth and depth values were compared by one-way ANOVA with Sidak's multiple comparisons tests. TCRdb mirrors the immuneACCESS table, restricted to in-frame sequences. Some clones are absent from its copies; in checked studies, under half trace to an unresolved V gene, and the reason for the others is unknown. V and J calls and clone size are those listed in that table; D and trimming were worked out from the DNA. This sample holds around 110,000 clones; roughly 88% were observed only once. Approximately 9.6% of the sample is held by the ten biggest clonotypes.

This TCR came from an adult in good health. Rearrangement joined TRBV6-2 or TRBV6-3 to TRBJ1-5; the D gene is perhaps TRBD1, on 5 matching bases. The input for sequencing was peripheral blood, taken on day 0 of AZD1222 vaccination. Here is the DNA: TGTGCCAGCAGTTACAGGGGTTCGAGCAATCAGCCCCAGCATTTT. It specifies CASSYRGSSNQPQHF.